This T cell receptor (beta chain) was observed in a study of blood T cell repertoires in COVID-19. Study as a whole: There were acute and convalescent COVID-19 samples, and they came from the United States, Italy and Spain.

Trimming stripped 2 bases from V and 0 bases from J, with 8 bases between. This CDR3 comprises 15 residues. The germline CDR1 and CDR2 sequences are MGHRA and YSYEKL. This table comes from immunoSEQ multiplex PCR, and its TCRdb copy is limited to in-frame clones, with some not included. The data contain some 270,000 clones, approximately 86% of them singletons. The sample taken for sequencing was peripheral blood. This receptor was obtained from a woman aged 60-70 years who had recovered from COVID-19. This chain joins TRBV4-1 and TRBJ1-5; D may be TRBD1 (5 bases). DNA for the CDR3: TGCGCCAGCAGCCAATTCGGACATAGCAATCAGCCCCAGCATTTT. Translating gives CASSQFGHSNQPQHF.